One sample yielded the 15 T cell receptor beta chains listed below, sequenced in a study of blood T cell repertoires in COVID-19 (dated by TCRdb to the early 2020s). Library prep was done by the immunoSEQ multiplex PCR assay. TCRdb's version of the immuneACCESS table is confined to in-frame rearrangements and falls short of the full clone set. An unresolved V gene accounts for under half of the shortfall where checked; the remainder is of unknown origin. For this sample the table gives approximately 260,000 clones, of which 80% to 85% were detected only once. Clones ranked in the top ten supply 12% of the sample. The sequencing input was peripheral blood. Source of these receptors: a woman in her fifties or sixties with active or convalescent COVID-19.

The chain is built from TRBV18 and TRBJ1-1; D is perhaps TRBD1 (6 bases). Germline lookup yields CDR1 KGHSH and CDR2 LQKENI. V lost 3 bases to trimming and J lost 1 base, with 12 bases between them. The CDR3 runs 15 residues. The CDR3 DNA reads TGTGCCAGCTCACCCCTGGCAGGGGAGAACACTGAAGCTTTCTTT. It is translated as CASSPLAGENTEAFF. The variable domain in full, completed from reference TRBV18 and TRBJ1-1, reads NAGVMQNPRHLVRRRGQEARLRCSPMKGHSHVYWYRQLPEEGLKFMVYLQKENIIDESGMPKERFSAEFPKEGPSILRIQQVVRGDSAAYFCASSPLAGENTEAFFGQGTRLTVV.

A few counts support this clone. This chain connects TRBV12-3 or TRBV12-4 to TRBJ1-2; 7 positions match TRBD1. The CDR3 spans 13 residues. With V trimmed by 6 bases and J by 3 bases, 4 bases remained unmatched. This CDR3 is CASSPGTDYGYTF. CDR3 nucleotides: TGTGCCAGCAGCCCGGGGACAGACTATGGCTACACCTTC.

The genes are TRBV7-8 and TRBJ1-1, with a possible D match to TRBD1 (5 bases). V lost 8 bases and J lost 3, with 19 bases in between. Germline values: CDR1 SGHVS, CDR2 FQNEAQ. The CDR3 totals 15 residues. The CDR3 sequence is CASGKGWLRDTEAFF. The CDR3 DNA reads TGTGCCAGCGGAAAGGGGTGGTTAAGGGACACTGAAGCTTTCTTT.

The CDR3 reads CASSTLGSGNTIYF. The CDR3 DNA is TGTGCCAGTAGCACATTGGGGAGCGGAAACACCATATATTTT. The V gene is TRBV19, the J gene TRBJ1-3; D gene uncertain. Germline CDR1 reads LNHDA; CDR2 reads SQIVND (reference sequence). The CDR3 is 14 amino acids. V lost 6 bases to trimming and J lost 4 bases, with 13 bases between them. Based on the CDR3 plus reference TRBV19 and TRBJ1-3, the full variable domain is DGGITQSPKYLFRKEGQNVTLSCEQNLNHDAMYWYRQDPGQGLRLIYYSQIVNDFQKGDIAEGYSVSREKKESFPLTVTSAQKNPTAFYLCASSTLGSGNTIYFGEGSWLTVV.

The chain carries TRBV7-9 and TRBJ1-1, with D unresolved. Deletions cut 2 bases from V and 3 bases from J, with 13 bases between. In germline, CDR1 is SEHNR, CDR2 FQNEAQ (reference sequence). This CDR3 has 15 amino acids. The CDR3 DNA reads TGTGCCAGCAGCTTATCTGGGAGTAGTGACACTGAAGCTTTCTTT. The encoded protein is CASSLSGSSDTEAFF.

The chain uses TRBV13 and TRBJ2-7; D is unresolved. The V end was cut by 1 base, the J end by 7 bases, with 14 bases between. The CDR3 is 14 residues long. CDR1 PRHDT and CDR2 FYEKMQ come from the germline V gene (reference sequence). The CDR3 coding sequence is TGTGCCAGCAGCTTAGCCAGGCCTGTAGGTGAGCAGTACTTC. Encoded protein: CASSLARPVGEQYF.

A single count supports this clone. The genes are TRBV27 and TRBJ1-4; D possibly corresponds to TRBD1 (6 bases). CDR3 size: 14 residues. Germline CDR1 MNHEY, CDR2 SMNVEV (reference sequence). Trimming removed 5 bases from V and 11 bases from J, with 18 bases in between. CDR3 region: CASSQDRPPGKLFF. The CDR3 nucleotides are TGTGCCAGCAGTCAGGACAGACCTCCGGGGAAACTGTTTTTT.

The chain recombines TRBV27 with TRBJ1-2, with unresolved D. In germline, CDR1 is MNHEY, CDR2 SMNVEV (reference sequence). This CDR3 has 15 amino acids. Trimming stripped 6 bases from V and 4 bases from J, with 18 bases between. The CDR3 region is CASSRRILGVYGYTF. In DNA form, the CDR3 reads TGTGCCAGCAGCCGACGGATCCTGGGCGTCTATGGCTACACCTTC.

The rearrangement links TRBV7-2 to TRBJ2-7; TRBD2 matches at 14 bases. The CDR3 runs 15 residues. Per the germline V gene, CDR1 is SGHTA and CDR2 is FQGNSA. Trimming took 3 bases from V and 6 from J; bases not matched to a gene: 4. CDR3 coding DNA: TGTGCCAGCAGCTTGACTAGCGGGGGGGTCAGCGAGCAGTACTTC. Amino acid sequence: CASSLTSGGVSEQYF.

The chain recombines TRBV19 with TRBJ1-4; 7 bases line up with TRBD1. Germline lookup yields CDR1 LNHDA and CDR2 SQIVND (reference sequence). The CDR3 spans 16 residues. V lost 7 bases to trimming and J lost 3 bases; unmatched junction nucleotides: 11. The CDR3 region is CASTPLPGTANEKLFF. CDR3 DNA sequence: TGTGCCAGTACCCCCCTACCCGGGACAGCTAATGAAAAACTGTTTTTT.

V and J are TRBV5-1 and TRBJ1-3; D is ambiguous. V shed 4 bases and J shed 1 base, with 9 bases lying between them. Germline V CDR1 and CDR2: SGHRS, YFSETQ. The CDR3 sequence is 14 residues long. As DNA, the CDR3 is TGCGCCAGCAGCCCGCGGCTGTCTGGAAACACCATATATTTT. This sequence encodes CASSPRLSGNTIYF.

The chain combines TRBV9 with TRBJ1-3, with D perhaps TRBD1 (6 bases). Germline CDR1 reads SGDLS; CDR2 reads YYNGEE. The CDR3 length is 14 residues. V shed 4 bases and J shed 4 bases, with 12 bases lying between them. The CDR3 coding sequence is TGTGCCAGCAGCCAGGGGACGGGAGGAAACACCATATATTTT. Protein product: CASSQGTGGNTIYF.

The CDR3 sequence is CASTHGYGYTF. The CDR3 nucleotides are TGTGCCAGCACTCACGGCTATGGCTACACCTTC. This chain connects TRBV2 to TRBJ1-2; D not certain. The V and J ends lost 7 bases and 4 bases respectively, with 7 bases between them. The CDR3 loop spans 11 amino acids. Germline loops: CDR1 SNHLY, CDR2 FYNNEI.

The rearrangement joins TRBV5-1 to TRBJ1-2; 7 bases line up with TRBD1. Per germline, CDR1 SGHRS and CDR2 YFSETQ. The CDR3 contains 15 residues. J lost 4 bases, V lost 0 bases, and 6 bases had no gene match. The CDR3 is CASSLEGAQGYGYTF. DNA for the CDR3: TGCGCCAGCAGCTTGGAGGGGGCGCAGGGCTATGGCTACACCTTC. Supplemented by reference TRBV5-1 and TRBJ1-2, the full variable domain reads KAGVTQTPRYLIKTRGQQVTLSCSPISGHRSVSWYQQTPGQGLQFLFEYFSETQRNKGNFPGRFSGRQFSNSRSEMNVSTLELGDSALYLCASSLEGAQGYGYTFGSGTRLTVV.

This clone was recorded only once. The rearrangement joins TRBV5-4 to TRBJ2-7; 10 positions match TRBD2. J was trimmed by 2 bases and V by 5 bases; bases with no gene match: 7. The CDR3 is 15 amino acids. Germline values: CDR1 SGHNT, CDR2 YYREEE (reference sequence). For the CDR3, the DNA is TGTGCCAGCAGACCCGGGACTAGCGTCGCCTACGAGCAGTACTTC. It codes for CASRPGTSVAYEQYF.